These 15 T cell receptor beta chains came from one sample sequenced in a study of identifying expanded T cells in peripheral blood. The method was immunoSEQ multiplex PCR; TCRdb's version includes in-frame clones alone and lacks a portion of them. The data contain about 100,000 clones, more than 70% of them seen just once; the ten biggest clones take up about 4.2%. The sample was blood. These receptors came from a person aged 18 to 75 in good health.

V gene TRBV5-5 combines with J gene TRBJ2-7; perhaps D is TRBD1 or TRBD2 (5 bases each). The CDR3 has 14 amino acids. The ends were cut back, 3 bases at V and 2 bases at J, with 12 bases in the middle. CDR1 SGHKS and CDR2 YYEKEE come from the germline V gene (reference sequence). The DNA for the CDR3 is TGTGCCAGCAGCTCCGGGACGTTAACCTACGAGCAGTACTTC. This gives the protein CASSSGTLTYEQYF.

V gene TRBV18 combines with J gene TRBJ1-1; D may be TRBD1 (5 bases). Per germline, CDR1 KGHSH and CDR2 LQKENI. CDR3 length equals 14 residues. V lost 3 bases and J lost 3, with 11 bases in between. Written as DNA, the CDR3 is TGTGCCAGCTCACCCCCCGGGGACCACACTGAAGCTTTCTTT. Translated: CASSPPGDHTEAFF. Full variable domain (remainder filled in from reference TRBV18 and TRBJ1-1): NAGVMQNPRHLVRRRGQEARLRCSPMKGHSHVYWYRQLPEEGLKFMVYLQKENIIDESGMPKERFSAEFPKEGPSILRIQQVVRGDSAAYFCASSPPGDHTEAFFGQGTRLTVV.

About this clone itself: An end of the junction does not agree with germline; a read error may underlie this. The rearrangement uses TRBV5-1 and TRBJ2-1; D unresolved. The germline V gene encodes CDR1 SGHRS and CDR2 YFSETQ. This CDR3 region has 15 residues. DNA of the CDR3: TGCGTCAGCAGCTTGGATGGGTCCTCCTACAATGAGCAGTTCTTC. It translates to CVSSLDGSSYNEQFF.

CDR3 amino acids: CASSSGLAGATPEQYF. Here the CDR3 DNA reads TGTGCCAGCAGCTCGGGACTAGCGGGGGCCACACCCGAGCAGTACTTC. The chain links TRBV7-9 to TRBJ2-7, with 14 positions matching TRBD2. Trimming removed 4 bases from V and 6 bases from J; junction bases left unmatched: 8. This CDR3 is built from 16 residues. CDR1 is SEHNR and CDR2 is FQNEAQ in the germline V gene (reference sequence).

This chain connects TRBV4-3 to TRBJ2-2; no definite D call. Looked up from germline, CDR1 is LGHNA and CDR2 is YSLEER. The CDR3 is 16 residues long. Between the trimmed V and J ends, which lost 0 bases and 3 bases, there was a span of 11 bases. The CDR3 here is CASSQEQQVYTGELFF. CDR3 DNA: TGCGCCAGCAGCCAAGAACAGCAGGTCTACACCGGGGAGCTGTTTTTT.

The J gene is TRBJ1-6, the V gene TRBV9; D not certain. The germline V gene has CDR1 SGDLS and CDR2 YYNGEE. Trimming stripped 0 bases from V and 7 bases from J, with 14 bases between. The CDR3 extends over 16 amino acids. The DNA of the CDR3 is TGTGCCAGCAGCGTAGTGGCCAGTGCAAAGAATTCACCCCTCCACTTT. Translation gives CASSVVASAKNSPLHF.

The rearrangement links TRBV4-1 to TRBJ2-1, with D hard to call. The CDR3 has 11 amino acids. In germline, CDR1 is MGHRA, CDR2 YSYEKL. V was pared by 3 bases and J by 7 bases, with 4 bases between. Written as DNA, the CDR3 is TGCGCCAGCAGCCAGGCTAATGAGCAGTTCTTC. Its protein product is CASSQANEQFF.

The rearrangement links TRBV20-1 to TRBJ2-1; tentative D call: TRBD2 (5 bases). CDR1 DFQATT and CDR2 SNEGSKA come from the germline V gene (reference sequence). CDR3 length: 11 residues. Deletions cut 6 bases from V and 4 bases from J, with 7 bases between. The CDR3 reads CSAGAYNEQFF. The CDR3 nucleotides are TGCAGTGCGGGAGCGTACAATGAGCAGTTCTTC.

The chain recombines TRBV2 with TRBJ2-7; 9 nucleotides line up with TRBD2. J lost 1 base, V lost 3 bases, and 4 bases had no gene match. Germline assignment: CDR1 SNHLY and CDR2 FYNNEI. The CDR3 consists of 15 residues. The CDR3 DNA reads as TGTGCCAGCAGTGAGGGCCTAGCGGGGTCCTACGAGCAGTACTTC. Its translation: CASSEGLAGSYEQYF.

V usage is TRBV7-9 and J usage is TRBJ2-1, with D possibly matching TRBD2 (6 bases). There are 16 residues in the CDR3. CDR1 is SEHNR and CDR2 is FQNEAQ in the germline V gene (reference sequence). V lost 5 bases and J 1 base, leaving 15 bases between the germline ends. CDR3 coding DNA: TGTGCCAGCAGCGGAACCGGGACTGGGTCCTACAATGAGCAGTTCTTC. This sequence encodes CASSGTGTGSYNEQFF.

CDR3 residues: CASSFGVGGAYTGELFF. The CDR3, as DNA: TGTGCCAGCAGCTTTGGAGTAGGGGGCGCATACACCGGGGAGCTGTTTTTT. J is TRBJ2-2 and V is TRBV5-4, with 7 bases that match TRBD1. Germline V gene lookup returns CDR1 SGHNT and CDR2 YYREEE (reference sequence). The ends lost 2 bases at V and 3 bases at J; junction bases unmatched: 10. This CDR3 comprises 17 residues.

In DNA, the CDR3 is TGTGCCAGCAGTCTATACACAGATACGCAGTATTTT. It codes for CASSLYTDTQYF. The rearrangement joins TRBV2 to TRBJ2-3; D ambiguous. V lost 5 bases to trimming and J lost 2 bases, with 5 bases between them. The CDR3 runs 12 residues. Germline assignment: CDR1 SNHLY and CDR2 FYNNEI.

The chain employs TRBV5-1 and TRBJ1-2; 10 nucleotides line up with TRBD1. Germline V lookup: CDR1 SGHRS, CDR2 YFSETQ. This CDR3 spans 14 amino acids. V was pared by 4 bases and J by 8 bases, with 8 bases of the junction left unmatched. The chain's CDR3 is CASSPDPTGGGYTF. The CDR3, as DNA: TGCGCCAGCAGCCCGGACCCGACAGGGGGCGGCTACACCTTC.

This chain connects TRBV5-1 to TRBJ2-7; 9 bases map to TRBD1. The CDR3 sequence is 14 residues long. Germline CDR1 is SGHRS and CDR2 is YFSETQ. After removal of 6 bases from V and 7 bases from J, the junction contained 11 bases not matched to a gene. DNA of the CDR3: TGCGCCAGCACCCGGACAGGGGCCCTGTGGGAGCAGTACTTC. It specifies CASTRTGALWEQYF.

The chain recombines TRBV4-2 with TRBJ1-5; weak D call: TRBD1 (6 bases). Germline CDR1 is LGHNA and CDR2 is YNFKEQ. The V end lost 0 bases, the J end lost 9 bases, and 12 bases lay between the germline ends. The CDR3 extends over 14 amino acids. The CDR3 region is CASSQDPGTRPQHF. The CDR3, as DNA: TGTGCCAGCAGCCAAGATCCCGGGACACGGCCCCAGCATTTT.